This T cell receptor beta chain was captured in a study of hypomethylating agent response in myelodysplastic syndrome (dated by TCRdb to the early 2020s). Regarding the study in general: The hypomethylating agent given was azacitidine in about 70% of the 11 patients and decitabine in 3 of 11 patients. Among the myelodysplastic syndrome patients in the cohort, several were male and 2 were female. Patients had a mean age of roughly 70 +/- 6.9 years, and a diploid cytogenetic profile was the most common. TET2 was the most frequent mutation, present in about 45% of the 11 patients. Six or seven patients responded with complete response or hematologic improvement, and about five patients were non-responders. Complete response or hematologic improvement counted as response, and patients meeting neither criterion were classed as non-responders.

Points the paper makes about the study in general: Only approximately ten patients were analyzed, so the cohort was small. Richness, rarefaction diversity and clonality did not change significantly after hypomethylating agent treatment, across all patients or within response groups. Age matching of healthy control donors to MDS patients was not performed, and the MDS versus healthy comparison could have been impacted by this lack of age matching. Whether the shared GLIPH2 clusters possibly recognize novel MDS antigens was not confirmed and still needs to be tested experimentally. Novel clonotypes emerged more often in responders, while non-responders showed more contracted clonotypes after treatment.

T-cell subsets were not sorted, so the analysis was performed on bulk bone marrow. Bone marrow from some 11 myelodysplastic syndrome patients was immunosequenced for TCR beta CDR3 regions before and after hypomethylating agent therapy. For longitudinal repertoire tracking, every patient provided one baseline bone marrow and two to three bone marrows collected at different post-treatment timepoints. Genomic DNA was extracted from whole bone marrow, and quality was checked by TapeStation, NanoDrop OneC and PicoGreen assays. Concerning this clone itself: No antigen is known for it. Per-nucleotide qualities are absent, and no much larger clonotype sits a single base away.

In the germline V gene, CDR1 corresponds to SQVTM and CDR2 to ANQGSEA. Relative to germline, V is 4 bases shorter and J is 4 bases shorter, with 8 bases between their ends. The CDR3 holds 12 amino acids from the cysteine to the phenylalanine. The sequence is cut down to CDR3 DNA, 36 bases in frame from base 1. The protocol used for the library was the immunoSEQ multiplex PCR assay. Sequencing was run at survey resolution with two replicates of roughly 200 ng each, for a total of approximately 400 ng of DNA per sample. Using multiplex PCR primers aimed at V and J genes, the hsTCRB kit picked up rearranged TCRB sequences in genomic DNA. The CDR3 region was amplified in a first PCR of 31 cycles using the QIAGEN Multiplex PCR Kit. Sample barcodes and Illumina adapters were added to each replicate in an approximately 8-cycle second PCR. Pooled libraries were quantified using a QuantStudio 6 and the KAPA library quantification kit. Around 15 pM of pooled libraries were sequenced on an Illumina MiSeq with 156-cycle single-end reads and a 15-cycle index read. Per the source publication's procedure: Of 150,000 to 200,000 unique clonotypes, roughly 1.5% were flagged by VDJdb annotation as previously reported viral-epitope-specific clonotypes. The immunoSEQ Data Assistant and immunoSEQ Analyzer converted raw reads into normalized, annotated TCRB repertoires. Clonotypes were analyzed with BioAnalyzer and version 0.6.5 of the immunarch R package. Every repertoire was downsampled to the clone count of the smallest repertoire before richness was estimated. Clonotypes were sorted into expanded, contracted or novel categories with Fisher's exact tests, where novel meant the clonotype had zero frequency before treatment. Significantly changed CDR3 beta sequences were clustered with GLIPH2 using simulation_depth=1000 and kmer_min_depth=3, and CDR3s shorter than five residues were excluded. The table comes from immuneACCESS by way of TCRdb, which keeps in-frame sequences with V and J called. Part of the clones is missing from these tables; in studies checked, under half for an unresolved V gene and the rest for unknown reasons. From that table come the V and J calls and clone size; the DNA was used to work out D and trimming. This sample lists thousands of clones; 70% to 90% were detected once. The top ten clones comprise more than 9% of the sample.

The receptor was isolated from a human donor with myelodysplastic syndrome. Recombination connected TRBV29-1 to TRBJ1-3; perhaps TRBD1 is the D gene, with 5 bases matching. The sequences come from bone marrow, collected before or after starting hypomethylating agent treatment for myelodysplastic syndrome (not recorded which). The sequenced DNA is TGCAGCGTTGGGGGGTCCGGAAACACCATATATTTT. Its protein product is CSVGGSGNTIYF.